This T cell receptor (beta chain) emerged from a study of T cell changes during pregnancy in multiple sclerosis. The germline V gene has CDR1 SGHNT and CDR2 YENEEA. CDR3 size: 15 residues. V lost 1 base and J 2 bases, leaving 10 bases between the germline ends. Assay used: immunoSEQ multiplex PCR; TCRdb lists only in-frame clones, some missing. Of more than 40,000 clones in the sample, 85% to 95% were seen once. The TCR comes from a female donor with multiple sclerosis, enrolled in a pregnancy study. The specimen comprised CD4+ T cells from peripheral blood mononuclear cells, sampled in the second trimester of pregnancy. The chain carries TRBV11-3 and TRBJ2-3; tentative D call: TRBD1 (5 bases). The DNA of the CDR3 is TGTGCCAGCAGCTTAGCGGGCAGGGCCACAGATACGCAGTATTTT. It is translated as CASSLAGRATDTQYF.